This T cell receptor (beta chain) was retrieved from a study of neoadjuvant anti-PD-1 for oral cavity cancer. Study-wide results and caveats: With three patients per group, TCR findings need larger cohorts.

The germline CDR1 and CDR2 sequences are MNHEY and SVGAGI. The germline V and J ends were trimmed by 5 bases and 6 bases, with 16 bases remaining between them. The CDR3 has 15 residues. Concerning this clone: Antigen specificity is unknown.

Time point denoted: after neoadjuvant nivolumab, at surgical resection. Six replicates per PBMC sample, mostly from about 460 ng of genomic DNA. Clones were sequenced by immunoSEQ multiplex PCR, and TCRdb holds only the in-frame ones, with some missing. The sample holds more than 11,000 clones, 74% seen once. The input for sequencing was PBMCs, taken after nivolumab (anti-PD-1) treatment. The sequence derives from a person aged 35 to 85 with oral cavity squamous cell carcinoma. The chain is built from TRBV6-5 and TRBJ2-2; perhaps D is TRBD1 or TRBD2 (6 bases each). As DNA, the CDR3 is TGTGCCAGCAGTACATTACGTGGGGGGCCCGGGGAGCTGTTTTTT. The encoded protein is CASSTLRGGPGELFF.